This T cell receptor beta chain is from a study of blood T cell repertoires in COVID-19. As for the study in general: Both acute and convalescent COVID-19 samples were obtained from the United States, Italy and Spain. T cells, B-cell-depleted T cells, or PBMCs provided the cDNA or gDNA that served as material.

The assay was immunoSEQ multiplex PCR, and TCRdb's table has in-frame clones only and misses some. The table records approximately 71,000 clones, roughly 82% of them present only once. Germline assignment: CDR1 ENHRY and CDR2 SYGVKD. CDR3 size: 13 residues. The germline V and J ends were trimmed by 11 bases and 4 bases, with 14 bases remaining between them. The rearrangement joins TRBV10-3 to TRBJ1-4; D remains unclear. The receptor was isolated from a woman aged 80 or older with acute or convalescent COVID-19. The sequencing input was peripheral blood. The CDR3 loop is CASRGGNNEKLFF. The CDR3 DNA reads TGTGCCTCCCGAGGAGGGAATAATGAAAAACTGTTTTTT.